This T cell receptor beta chain emerged from a study of blood T cell repertoires in COVID-19. Study as a whole: The origin of the acute and convalescent COVID-19 samples was the United States, Italy and Spain.

This CDR3 spans 15 amino acids. V was trimmed by 5 bases and J by 1 base, leaving 12 bases between them. CDR1 is KGHSH, CDR2 LQKENI, per germline. Per the original methods: For nucleated cells, counts were estimated from reference gene primer amplification. TCRdb's copy holds only in-frame clones and misses some; the assay was immunoSEQ multiplex PCR. That table gives V, J and clone size, and the DNA gave D and trimming. The table includes under 250,000 clones, roughly 80% detected once. This clone was recorded once. The source of this sequence is a woman of 80 years or more with acute or convalescent COVID-19. Sequenced: peripheral blood. The rearrangement links TRBV18 to TRBJ2-1; tentatively, D is TRBD1 (6 bases). CDR3 sequence: CASSAGVRSYNEQFF. The CDR3 DNA follows: TGTGCCAGCTCAGCAGGGGTACGATCCTACAATGAGCAGTTCTTC.